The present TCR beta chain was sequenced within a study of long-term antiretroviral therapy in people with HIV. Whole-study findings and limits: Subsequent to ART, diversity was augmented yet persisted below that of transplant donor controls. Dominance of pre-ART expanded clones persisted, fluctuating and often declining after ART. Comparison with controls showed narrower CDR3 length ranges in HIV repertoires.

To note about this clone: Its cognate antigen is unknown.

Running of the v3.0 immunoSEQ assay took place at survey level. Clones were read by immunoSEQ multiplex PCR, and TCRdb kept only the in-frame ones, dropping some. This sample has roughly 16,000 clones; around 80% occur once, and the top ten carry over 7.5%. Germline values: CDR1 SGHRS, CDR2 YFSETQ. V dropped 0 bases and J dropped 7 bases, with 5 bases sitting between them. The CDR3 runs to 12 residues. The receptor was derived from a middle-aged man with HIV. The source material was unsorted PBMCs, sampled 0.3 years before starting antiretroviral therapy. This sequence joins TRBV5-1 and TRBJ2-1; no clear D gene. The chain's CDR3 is CASSLDGNEQFF. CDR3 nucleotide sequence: TGCGCCAGCAGCTTGGATGGAAATGAGCAGTTCTTC. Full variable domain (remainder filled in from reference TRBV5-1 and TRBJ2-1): KAGVTQTPRYLIKTRGQQVTLSCSPISGHRSVSWYQQTPGQGLQFLFEYFSETQRNKGNFPGRFSGRQFSNSRSEMNVSTLELGDSALYLCASSLDGNEQFFGPGTRLTVL.